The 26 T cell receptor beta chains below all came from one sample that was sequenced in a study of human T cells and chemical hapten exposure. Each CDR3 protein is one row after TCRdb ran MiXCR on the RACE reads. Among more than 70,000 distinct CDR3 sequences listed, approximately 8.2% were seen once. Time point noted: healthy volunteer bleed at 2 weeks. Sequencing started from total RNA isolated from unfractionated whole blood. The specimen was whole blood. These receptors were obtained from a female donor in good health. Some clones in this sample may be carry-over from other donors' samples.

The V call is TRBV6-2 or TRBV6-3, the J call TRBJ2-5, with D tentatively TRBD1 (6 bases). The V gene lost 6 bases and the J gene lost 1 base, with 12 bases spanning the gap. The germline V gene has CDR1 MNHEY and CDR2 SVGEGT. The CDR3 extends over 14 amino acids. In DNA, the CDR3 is TGTGCCAGCAGATATATAGGGGGCCAAGAGACCCAGTACTTC. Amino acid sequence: CASRYIGGQETQYF.

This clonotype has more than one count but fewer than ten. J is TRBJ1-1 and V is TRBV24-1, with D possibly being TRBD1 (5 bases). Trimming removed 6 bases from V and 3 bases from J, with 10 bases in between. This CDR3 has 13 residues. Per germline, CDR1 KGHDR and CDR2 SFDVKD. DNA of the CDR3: TGTGCCACCAGTCGGAGGGGTGACACTGAAGCTTTCTTT. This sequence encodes CATSRRGDTEAFF.

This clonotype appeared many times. The CDR3: CSVVGVSGRETQYF. DNA for the CDR3: TGCAGCGTTGTCGGCGTTTCGGGGCGAGAGACCCAGTACTTC. The chain has TRBV29-1 and TRBJ2-5; D possibly matches TRBD1 or TRBD2 (5 bases each). CDR1 is SQVTM and CDR2 is ANQGSEA in the germline V gene. V lost 4 bases to trimming and J lost 4 bases, with 16 bases between them. This CDR3 contains 14 residues.

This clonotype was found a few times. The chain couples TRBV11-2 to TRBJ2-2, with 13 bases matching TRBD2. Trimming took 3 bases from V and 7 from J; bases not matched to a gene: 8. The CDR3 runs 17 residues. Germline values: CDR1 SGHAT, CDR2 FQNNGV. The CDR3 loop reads CASSLEGLAGLGGELFF. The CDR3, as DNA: TGTGCCAGCAGCTTGGAGGGACTAGCGGGACTTGGCGGGGAGCTGTTTTTT.

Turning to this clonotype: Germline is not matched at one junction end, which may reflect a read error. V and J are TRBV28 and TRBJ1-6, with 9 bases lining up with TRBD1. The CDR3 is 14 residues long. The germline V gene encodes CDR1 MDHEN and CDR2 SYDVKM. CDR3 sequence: CVSSWGTGQSPLHF. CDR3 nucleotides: TGTGTCAGCAGTTGGGGGACAGGGCAATCACCCCTCCACTTT.

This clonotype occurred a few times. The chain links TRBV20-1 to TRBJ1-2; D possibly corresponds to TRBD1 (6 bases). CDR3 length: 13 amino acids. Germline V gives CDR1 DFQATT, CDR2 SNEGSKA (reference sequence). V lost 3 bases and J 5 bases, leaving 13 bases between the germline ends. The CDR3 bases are TGCAGTGCTAGCCAGGGGCCAGCGTATGGCTACACCTTC. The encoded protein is CSASQGPAYGYTF.

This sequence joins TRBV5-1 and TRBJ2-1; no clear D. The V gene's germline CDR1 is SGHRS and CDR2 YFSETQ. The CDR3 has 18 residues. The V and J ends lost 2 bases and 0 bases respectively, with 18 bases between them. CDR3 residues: CASSLQDFYERSYNEQFF. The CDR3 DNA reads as TGCGCCAGCAGCTTACAAGACTTCTACGAACGCTCCTACAATGAGCAGTTCTTC.

DNA of the CDR3: TGTGCCAGCAGTTTATTAAGACAGGGTAGCAATCAGCCCCAGCATTTT. It encodes CASSLLRQGSNQPQHF. The V and J genes are TRBV28 and TRBJ1-5, with 7 bases identical to TRBD1. The J segment lost 0 bases and the V segment lost 1 base, leaving 3 bases of the junction unmatched. Germline CDR1 is MDHEN and CDR2 is SYDVKM. The CDR3 sequence is 16 residues long.

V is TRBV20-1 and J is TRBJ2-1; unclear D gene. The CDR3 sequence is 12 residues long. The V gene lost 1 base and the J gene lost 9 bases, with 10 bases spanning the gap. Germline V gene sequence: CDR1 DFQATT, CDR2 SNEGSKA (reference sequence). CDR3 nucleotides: TGCAGTGCTAGAGCGTCTAGTATTGAGCAGTTCTTC. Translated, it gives CSARASSIEQFF.

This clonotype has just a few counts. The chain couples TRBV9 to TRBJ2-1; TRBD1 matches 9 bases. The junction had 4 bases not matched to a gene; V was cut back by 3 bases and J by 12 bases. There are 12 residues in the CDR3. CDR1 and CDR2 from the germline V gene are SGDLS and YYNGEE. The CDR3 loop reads CASSGGTGRQFF. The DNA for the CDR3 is TGTGCCAGCAGCGGAGGGACAGGGAGGCAGTTCTTC. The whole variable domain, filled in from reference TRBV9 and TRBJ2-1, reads DSGVTQTPKHLITATGQRVTLRCSPRSGDLSVYWYQQSLDQGLQFLIQYYNGEERAKGNILERFSAQQFPDLHSELNLSSLELGDSALYFCASSGGTGRQFFGPGTRLTVL.

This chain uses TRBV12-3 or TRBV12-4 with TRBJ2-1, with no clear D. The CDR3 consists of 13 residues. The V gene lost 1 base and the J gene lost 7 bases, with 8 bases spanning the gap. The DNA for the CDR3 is TGTGCCAGCAGTTTAGAAGGTCTTAATGAGCAGTTCTTC. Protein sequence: CASSLEGLNEQFF.

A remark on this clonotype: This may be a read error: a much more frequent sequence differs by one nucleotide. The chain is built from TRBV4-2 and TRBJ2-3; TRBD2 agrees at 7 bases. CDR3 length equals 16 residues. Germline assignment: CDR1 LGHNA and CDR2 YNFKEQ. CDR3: CVSSPLGGSKADTQYF. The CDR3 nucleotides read TGTGTCAGCAGCCCCCTGGGCGGGAGTAAGGCAGATACGCAGTATTTT.

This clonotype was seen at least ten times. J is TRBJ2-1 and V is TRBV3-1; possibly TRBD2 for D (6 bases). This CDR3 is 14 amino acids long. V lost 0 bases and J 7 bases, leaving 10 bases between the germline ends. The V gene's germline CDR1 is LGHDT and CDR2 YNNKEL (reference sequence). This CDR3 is CASSQERGANEQFF. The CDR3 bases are TGTGCCAGCAGCCAAGAACGCGGGGCGAATGAGCAGTTCTTC.

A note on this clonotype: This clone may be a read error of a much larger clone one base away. The CDR3 region is CTSSQDAVSRRAYEQYF. Here the CDR3 DNA reads TGCACCAGCAGCCAAGATGCGGTTAGCAGGAGGGCCTACGAGCAGTACTTC. The gene calls are TRBV1 and TRBJ2-7. TRBV1 is reported as a pseudogene. The CDR3 has 17 amino acids.

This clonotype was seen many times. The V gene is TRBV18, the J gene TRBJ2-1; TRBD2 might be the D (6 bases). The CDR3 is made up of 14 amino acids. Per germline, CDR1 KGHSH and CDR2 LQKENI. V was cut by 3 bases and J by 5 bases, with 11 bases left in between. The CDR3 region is CASSPGTRNNEQFF. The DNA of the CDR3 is TGTGCCAGCTCACCGGGGACTCGGAACAATGAGCAGTTCTTC.

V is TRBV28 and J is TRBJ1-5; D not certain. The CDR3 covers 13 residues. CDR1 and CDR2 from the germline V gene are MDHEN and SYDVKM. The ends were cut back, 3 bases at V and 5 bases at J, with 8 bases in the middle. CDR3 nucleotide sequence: TGTGCCAGCAGTTTTATGATTGATCAGCCCCAGCATTTT. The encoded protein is CASSFMIDQPQHF.

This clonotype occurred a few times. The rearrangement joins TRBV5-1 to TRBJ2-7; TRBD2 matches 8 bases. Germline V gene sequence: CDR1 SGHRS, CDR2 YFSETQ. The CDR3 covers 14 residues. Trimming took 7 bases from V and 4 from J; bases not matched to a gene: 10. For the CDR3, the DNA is TGCGCCAGCTCCCCCCCCGCTAGCGGGTACGAGCAGTACTTC. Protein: CASSPPASGYEQYF.

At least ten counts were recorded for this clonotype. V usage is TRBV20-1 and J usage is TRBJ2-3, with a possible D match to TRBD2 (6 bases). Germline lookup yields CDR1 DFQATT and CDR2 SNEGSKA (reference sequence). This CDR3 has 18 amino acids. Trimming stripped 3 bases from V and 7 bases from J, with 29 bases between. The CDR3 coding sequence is TGCAGTGCTAGTCCCCTGGCCCGACGTGTGGGAGGAGGATATACGCAGTATTTT. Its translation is CSASPLARRVGGGYTQYF.

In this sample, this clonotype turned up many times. The DNA of the CDR3 is TGCGCCAGCAGCTCGGGACAGGCAAACCAAGAGACCCAGTACTTC. As protein: CASSSGQANQETQYF. The chain combines TRBV5-1 with TRBJ2-5; 8 nucleotides match TRBD1. The CDR3 sequence is 15 residues long. Germline V gives CDR1 SGHRS, CDR2 YFSETQ. With 3 bases clipped from V and 0 bases from J, the junction kept 4 bases outside the gene matches. Based on the CDR3 plus reference TRBV5-1 and TRBJ2-5, the full variable domain is KAGVTQTPRYLIKTRGQQVTLSCSPISGHRSVSWYQQTPGQGLQFLFEYFSETQRNKGNFPGRFSGRQFSNSRSEMNVSTLELGDSALYLCASSSGQANQETQYFGPGTRLLVL.

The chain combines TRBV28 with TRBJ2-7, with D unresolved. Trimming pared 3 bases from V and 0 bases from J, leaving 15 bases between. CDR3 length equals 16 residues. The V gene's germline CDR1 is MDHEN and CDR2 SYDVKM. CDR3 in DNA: TGTGCCAGCAGTTTTGTTCCCGGCCTAAGCTCCTACGAGCAGTACTTC. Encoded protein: CASSFVPGLSSYEQYF.

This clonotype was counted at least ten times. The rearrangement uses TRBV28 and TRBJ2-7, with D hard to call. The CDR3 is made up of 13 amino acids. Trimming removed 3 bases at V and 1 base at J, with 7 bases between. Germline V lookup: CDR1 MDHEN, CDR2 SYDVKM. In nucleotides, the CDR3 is TGTGCCAGCAGTTTGGCGCTATCCTACGAGCAGTACTTC. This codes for CASSLALSYEQYF.

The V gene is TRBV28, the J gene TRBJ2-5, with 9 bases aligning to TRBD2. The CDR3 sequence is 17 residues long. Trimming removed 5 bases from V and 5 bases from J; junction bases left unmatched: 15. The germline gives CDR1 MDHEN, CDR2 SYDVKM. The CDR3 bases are TGTGCCAGCAGTCCGGGGACTAGCAGGAGGGCCCGTGAGACCCAGTACTTC. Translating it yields CASSPGTSRRARETQYF.

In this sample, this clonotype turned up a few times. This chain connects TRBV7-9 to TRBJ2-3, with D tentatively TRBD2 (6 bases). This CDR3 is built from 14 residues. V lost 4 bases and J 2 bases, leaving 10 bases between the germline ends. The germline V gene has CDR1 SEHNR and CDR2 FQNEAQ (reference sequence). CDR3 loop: CASSSREPTDTQYF. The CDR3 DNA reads TGTGCCAGCAGCTCACGGGAGCCCACAGATACGCAGTATTTT.

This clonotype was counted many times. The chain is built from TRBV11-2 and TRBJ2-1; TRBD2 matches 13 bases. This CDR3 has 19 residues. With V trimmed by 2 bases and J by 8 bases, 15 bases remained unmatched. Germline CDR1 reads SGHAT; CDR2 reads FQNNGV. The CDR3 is CASSLRTSGRALGIDEQFF. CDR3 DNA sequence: TGTGCCAGCAGCTTACGAACTAGCGGGAGGGCCCTCGGTATTGATGAGCAGTTCTTC.

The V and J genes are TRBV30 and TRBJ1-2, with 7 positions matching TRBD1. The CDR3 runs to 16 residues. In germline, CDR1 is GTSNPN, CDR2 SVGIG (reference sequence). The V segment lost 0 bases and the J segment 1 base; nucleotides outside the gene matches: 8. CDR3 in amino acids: CAWSVQGTRLNYGYTF. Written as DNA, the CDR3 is TGTGCCTGGAGTGTACAGGGGACGAGACTTAACTATGGCTACACCTTC.

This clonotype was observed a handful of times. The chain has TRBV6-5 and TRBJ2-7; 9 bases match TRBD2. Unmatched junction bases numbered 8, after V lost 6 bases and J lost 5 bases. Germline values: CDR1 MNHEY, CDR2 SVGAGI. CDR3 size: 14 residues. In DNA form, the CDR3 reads TGTGCCAGCAGCTCCGGGACTAGCCGCCACGAGCAGTACTTC. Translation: CASSSGTSRHEQYF.